One and the same sample provided the 24 T cell receptor beta chains below, sequenced in a study of Ad26.COV2.S vaccination and SARS-CoV-2 variants (dated by TCRdb to the early 2020s). Per the publication, the treatment or condition label means: 15 to 20 received Ad26.COV2.S at low or high dose, single or two shots; several received placebo; per-sample allocation not given. For vaccine and placebo recipients, the sequenced repertoires came from samples collected on day 63 after the first injection. Receptor libraries were prepared by the immunoSEQ multiplex PCR assay. The source is immuneACCESS, and TCRdb retained only in-frame sequences with V and J called. Part of the clones is not carried over; for the studies checked, unresolved V genes explain less than half of this, and the remainder is unexplained. The sample contains around 300,000 clones, around 89% of them found a single time. The ten largest clonotypes hold 5% of the sample.

The starting material was peripheral blood, obtained in a trial of Ad26.COV2.S vaccine versus placebo. The receptors here all came from a person between 18 and 59 years old who received the Ad26.COV2.S COVID-19 vaccine or a placebo.

The V gene is TRBV11-2, the J gene TRBJ2-7; D not certain. Looked up from germline, CDR1 is SGHAT and CDR2 is FQNNGV. CDR3 length: 13 amino acids. V lost 1 base, J lost 0 bases, and 4 bases lay in between. As DNA, the CDR3 is TGTGCCAGCAGCTTAGGAAGCTCCTACGAGCAGTACTTC. Its protein product is CASSLGSSYEQYF.

This chain uses TRBV27 with TRBJ1-2, with TRBD1 identical over 9 bases. This CDR3 spans 14 amino acids. The V segment lost 4 bases and the J segment 1 base; nucleotides outside the gene matches: 1. CDR1 MNHEY and CDR2 SMNVEV come from the germline V gene (reference sequence). CDR3 DNA: TGTGCCAGCAGTTCGACAGGGGGTAACTATGGCTACACCTTC. Translated, it gives CASSSTGGNYGYTF.

V is TRBV4-1 and J is TRBJ1-2; D uncertain. The CDR3 runs to 17 residues. Deletions cut 0 bases from V and 0 bases from J, with 14 bases between. Germline V lookup: CDR1 MGHRA, CDR2 YSYEKL. CDR3 bases: TGCGCCAGCAGCCAAGATCAGGTCCGAAGAACTAACTATGGCTACACCTTC. This sequence encodes CASSQDQVRRTNYGYTF.

This clone was observed a handful of times. The chain has TRBV5-8 and TRBJ2-2, with D possibly being TRBD1 or TRBD2 (6 bases each). The CDR3 length is 14 residues. Trimming pared 4 bases from V and 5 bases from J, leaving 12 bases between. Looked up from germline, CDR1 is SGHTS and CDR2 is YDEGEE. The CDR3: CASSPRGGTGELFF. DNA of the CDR3: TGTGCCAGCAGCCCCCGAGGGGGGACCGGGGAGCTGTTTTTT.

The V gene is TRBV6-4, the J gene TRBJ1-5, with D hard to call. Trimming left V 4 bases short and J 9 bases short, with 16 bases between. This CDR3 comprises 14 residues. Germline assignment: CDR1 MRHNA and CDR2 SNTAGT. CDR3 loop: CASSVSVVISPQHF. The CDR3 coding sequence is TGTGCCAGCAGTGTTTCGGTGGTTATTTCGCCCCAGCATTTT.

The rearrangement uses TRBV5-1 and TRBJ2-5, with 8 bases that match TRBD1. The germline V gene has CDR1 SGHRS and CDR2 YFSETQ. V gave up 0 bases and J gave up 1 base; unmatched junction bases: 11. This CDR3 region has 18 residues. CDR3 residues: CASSLEGYFGQGQETQYF. The CDR3 nucleotides are TGCGCCAGCAGCTTGGAGGGCTACTTCGGACAGGGCCAAGAGACCCAGTACTTC. The full variable domain, completed using reference TRBV5-1 and TRBJ2-5, is KAGVTQTPRYLIKTRGQQVTLSCSPISGHRSVSWYQQTPGQGLQFLFEYFSETQRNKGNFPGRFSGRQFSNSRSEMNVSTLELGDSALYLCASSLEGYFGQGQETQYFGPGTRLLVL.

This sequence joins TRBV2 and TRBJ1-4, with 7 bases identical to TRBD1. The CDR3 consists of 16 residues. Germline V gene data show CDR1 as SNHLY and CDR2 as FYNNEI. V shed 6 bases, J shed 6 bases, and the junction held 13 bases outside the gene matches. CDR3 loop: CASSPEGTAGDEKLFF. As DNA, the CDR3 is TGTGCCAGCAGCCCCGAGGGGACAGCGGGGGATGAAAAACTGTTTTTT.

J is TRBJ1-5 and V is TRBV2; D perhaps matches TRBD1 (5 bases). V was shortened by 1 base and J by 5 bases, with 9 bases between the two germline ends. Germline V gene data show CDR1 as SNHLY and CDR2 as FYNNEI. The CDR3 loop spans 14 amino acids. The CDR3 sequence is CASSEGQGYQPQHF. CDR3 DNA: TGTGCCAGCAGTGAAGGGCAGGGATATCAGCCCCAGCATTTT. The whole variable domain, remainder taken from reference TRBV2 and TRBJ1-5, is EPEVTQTPSHQVTQMGQEVILRCVPISNHLYFYWYRQILGQKVEFLVSFYNNEISEKSEIFDDQFSVERPDGSNFTLKIRSTKLEDSAMYFCASSEGQGYQPQHFGDGTRLSIL.

V and J are TRBV5-8 and TRBJ2-7, with D possibly being TRBD2 (5 bases). The CDR3 extends over 15 amino acids. CDR1 and CDR2 from the germline V gene are SGHTS and YDEGEE. Trimming cost V 4 bases and J 2 bases, with 16 bases left between them. The CDR3 reads CASSNGRSGTYEQYF. CDR3 nucleotides: TGTGCCAGCAGCAACGGACGTTCCGGGACCTACGAGCAGTACTTC.

Concerning this clone: This specimen includes other DNA sequences encoding the same CDR3. This chain's CDR3 is CASSQGLADTQYF. The DNA of the CDR3 is TGTGCCAGCAGCCAAGGACTAGCAGATACGCAGTATTTT. The chain joins TRBV3-1 (or the pseudogene TRBV3-2) to TRBJ2-3; possibly TRBD2 for D (6 bases). Per the germline V gene, CDR1 is LGHDT and CDR2 is YNNKEL (reference sequence). This CDR3 comprises 13 residues. V lost 1 base, J lost 4 bases, and 6 bases lay in between.

V usage is TRBV6-5 and J usage is TRBJ1-1; 12 bases map to TRBD1. The V and J ends lost 10 bases and 11 bases, in that order; junction bases with no gene match: 11. CDR1 is MNHEY, CDR2 SVGAGI, per germline. This CDR3 comprises 13 residues. The CDR3 loop reads CATGTGGTIVAFF. DNA for the CDR3: TGTGCCACCGGGACAGGGGGCACAATTGTGGCTTTCTTT.

This chain links TRBV6-5 with TRBJ1-1, with 8 nucleotides matching TRBD1. Germline assignment: CDR1 MNHEY and CDR2 SVGAGI. Trimming took 6 bases from V and 5 from J; bases not matched to a gene: 5. The CDR3 contains 13 residues. CDR3 sequence (DNA): TGTGCCAGCAGCCAGACAGGGGAGACTGAAGCTTTCTTT. Translation gives CASSQTGETEAFF.

To note about this clone: The identical CDR3 is also encoded by other nucleotide sequences in the sample. The rearrangement joins TRBV27 to TRBJ2-5; D gene ambiguous. The CDR3 contains 11 residues. V dropped 5 bases and J dropped 2 bases, with 3 bases sitting between them. The germline V gene encodes CDR1 MNHEY and CDR2 SMNVEV (reference sequence). The CDR3: CASSHQETQYF. The CDR3 DNA is TGTGCCAGCAGTCATCAAGAGACCCAGTACTTC.

This chain uses TRBV30 with TRBJ2-3; D might be TRBD1 (6 bases). The length of the CDR3 is 12 residues. The V end was cut by 3 bases, the J end by 8 bases, with 12 bases between. Germline-derived CDR1 and CDR2 are GTSNPN and SVGIG (reference sequence). CDR3 in amino acids: CAWSLQGITQYF. The CDR3 DNA is TGTGCCTGGAGCCTACAGGGAATTACGCAGTATTTT.

The J gene is TRBJ1-2, the V gene TRBV29-1, with D possibly being TRBD1 (5 bases). V was pared by 6 bases and J by 4 bases, with 15 bases between. Germline V gene sequence: CDR1 SQVTM, CDR2 ANQGSEA. The CDR3 length is 13 residues. CDR3 nucleotide sequence: TGCAGCGTACCCAAGGGGATCGGCTATGGCTACACCTTC. Translated, it gives CSVPKGIGYGYTF. The complete variable domain, with remaining parts taken from reference TRBV29-1 and TRBJ1-2, reads SAVISQKPSRDICQRGTSLTIQCQVDSQVTMMFWYRQQPGQSLTLIATANQGSEATYESGFVIDKFPISRPNLTFSTLTVSNMSPEDSSIYLCSVPKGIGYGYTFGSGTRLTVV.

This clone was recorded once. J is TRBJ2-3 and V is TRBV29-1; 13 bases are shared with TRBD2. With V trimmed by 3 bases and J by 4 bases, 7 bases remained unmatched. The CDR3 contains 16 residues. CDR1 and CDR2 (germline): SQVTM, ANQGSEA. The CDR3 protein is CSVDRRLAGGSDTQYF. DNA for the CDR3: TGCAGCGTTGACCGCAGACTAGCGGGAGGCTCAGATACGCAGTATTTT.

V is TRBV16 and J is TRBJ1-2, with 7 bases matching TRBD1. The CDR3 spans 14 residues. Unmatched junction bases numbered 4, after V lost 4 bases and J lost 2 bases. CDR1 is KGHSY, CDR2 FQNENV, per germline. CDR3 sequence: CASSPWTGNYGYTF. CDR3 coding DNA: TGTGCCAGCAGCCCTTGGACAGGAAACTATGGCTACACCTTC.

This clone has only one observation. J is TRBJ1-3 and V is TRBV5-1, with D unresolved. CDR1 and CDR2 (germline): SGHRS, YFSETQ. The CDR3 sequence is 16 residues long. The V end lost 0 bases, the J end lost 2 bases, and 12 bases lay between the germline ends. The CDR3: CASSLGQVATGNTIYF. The CDR3 DNA reads as TGCGCCAGCAGCTTGGGTCAGGTTGCCACTGGAAACACCATATATTTT.

This CDR3 reads CASSLGGSNSPLHF. CDR3 DNA sequence: TGTGCCAGCAGCTTAGGAGGGTCTAATTCACCCCTCCACTTT. This chain connects TRBV11-2 to TRBJ1-6; D is undetermined. Germline CDR1 and CDR2: SGHAT and FQNNGV. V was cut by 1 base and J by 6 bases, with 7 bases left in between. This CDR3 spans 14 amino acids.

The V call is TRBV24-1, the J call TRBJ2-1; 9 nucleotides agree with TRBD2. With 7 bases clipped from V and 8 bases from J, the junction kept 17 bases outside the gene matches. CDR3 size: 17 residues. CDR1 is KGHDR, CDR2 SFDVKD, per germline. The CDR3 DNA reads as TGTGCCACCAGCACTCTGCGGTCGGCTAGCGGGGTATATGAGCAGTTCTTC. Amino acids: CATSTLRSASGVYEQFF.

The rearrangement joins TRBV7-9 to TRBJ2-5; 7 bases match TRBD1. V was pared by 4 bases and J by 1 base, with 9 bases of the junction left unmatched. There are 16 residues in the CDR3. Germline V gene lookup returns CDR1 SEHNR and CDR2 FQNEAQ (reference sequence). CDR3 residues: CASSSSLTGAQETQYF. In DNA form, the CDR3 reads TGTGCCAGCAGCTCATCATTAACAGGGGCCCAAGAGACCCAGTACTTC.

This clone is a singleton in its sample. The chain recombines TRBV19 with TRBJ1-6; no firm D call. With 5 bases removed from V and 3 bases from J, the gap between germline ends came to 2 bases. Germline values: CDR1 LNHDA, CDR2 SQIVND (reference sequence). This CDR3 comprises 12 residues. The CDR3 is CASSVYNSPLHF. In DNA, the CDR3 is TGTGCCAGTAGTGTCTATAATTCACCCCTCCACTTT. Full variable domain (rest looked up from reference TRBV19 and TRBJ1-6): DGGITQSPKYLFRKEGQNVTLSCEQNLNHDAMYWYRQDPGQGLRLIYYSQIVNDFQKGDIAEGYSVSREKKESFPLTVTSAQKNPTAFYLCASSVYNSPLHFGNGTRLTVT.

V and J are TRBV27 and TRBJ2-7; 9 bases are shared with TRBD1. From germline, CDR1 is MNHEY and CDR2 SMNVEV (reference sequence). V gave up 2 bases and J gave up 6 bases; unmatched junction bases: 2. This CDR3 spans 13 amino acids. In DNA form, the CDR3 reads TGTGCCAGCAGTTTACCGGACAGGGGCGAGCAGTACTTC. This translates into CASSLPDRGEQYF.

The chain is built from TRBV4-3 and TRBJ1-2; D is ambiguous. This CDR3 is 15 amino acids long. The V gene's germline CDR1 is LGHNA and CDR2 YSLEER. Trimming removed 3 bases from V and 5 bases from J, with 16 bases in between. For the CDR3, the DNA is TGCGCCAGCAGCCAGGATTACCGGCAGGCTTATGGCTACACCTTC. Translated, it gives CASSQDYRQAYGYTF.